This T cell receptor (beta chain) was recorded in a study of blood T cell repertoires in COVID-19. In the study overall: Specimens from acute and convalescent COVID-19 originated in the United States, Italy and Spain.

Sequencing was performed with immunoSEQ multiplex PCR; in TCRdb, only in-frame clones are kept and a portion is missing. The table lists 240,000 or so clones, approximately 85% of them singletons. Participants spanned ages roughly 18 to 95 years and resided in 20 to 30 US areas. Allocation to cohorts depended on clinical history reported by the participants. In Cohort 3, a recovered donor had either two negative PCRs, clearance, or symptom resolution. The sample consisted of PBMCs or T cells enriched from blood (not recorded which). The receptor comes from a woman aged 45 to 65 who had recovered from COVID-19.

The CDR3 DNA reads TGTGCCATCAGTGAGGGGACTAGCGGACCAAACCAAGAGACCCAGTACTTC. Residues: CAISEGTSGPNQETQYF. The chain employs TRBV10-3 and TRBJ2-5, with 11 bases lining up with TRBD2. This CDR3 has 17 residues. CDR1 is ENHRY, CDR2 SYGVKD, per germline. Germline trimming cut 2 bases from V and 0 bases from J; bases unmatched to any gene: 5.